The clone carrying this T cell receptor (beta chain) was seen more than once but under ten times. Methods used by the authors: Estimation of nucleated cell counts was performed using reference gene primer amplification. TCRdb's table, derived via immunoSEQ multiplex PCR, lists solely in-frame clones and lacks some. V and J calls and clone size are those listed in that table; D and trimming were worked out from the DNA. Found here are 150,000 to 200,000 clones, 75% to 90% of them singletons; the top ten hold about 5.2%. The data belong to a study of blood T cell repertoires in COVID-19. Across the whole study: The samples span acute and convalescent COVID-19 from the United States, Italy and Spain.

The germline gives CDR1 MNHEY, CDR2 SVGAGI. The CDR3 totals 15 residues. After removal of 6 bases from V and 2 bases from J, the junction contained 10 bases not matched to a gene. Participants' reported clinical history set cohort assignment. Contact with a PCR-confirmed or clinician-diagnosed COVID-19 case occurred within 2 weeks of entry. The TCR originated in a man in his 70s who had been exposed to COVID-19. The sequenced material came from PBMCs or T cells enriched from blood (not recorded which). The chain uses TRBV6-5 and TRBJ2-7; 7 bases are a match to TRBD2. CDR3 in DNA: TGTGCCAGCAGGGAGGAGGCGGGAGCCCCCTACGAGCAGTACTTC. Encoded protein: CASREEAGAPYEQYF.